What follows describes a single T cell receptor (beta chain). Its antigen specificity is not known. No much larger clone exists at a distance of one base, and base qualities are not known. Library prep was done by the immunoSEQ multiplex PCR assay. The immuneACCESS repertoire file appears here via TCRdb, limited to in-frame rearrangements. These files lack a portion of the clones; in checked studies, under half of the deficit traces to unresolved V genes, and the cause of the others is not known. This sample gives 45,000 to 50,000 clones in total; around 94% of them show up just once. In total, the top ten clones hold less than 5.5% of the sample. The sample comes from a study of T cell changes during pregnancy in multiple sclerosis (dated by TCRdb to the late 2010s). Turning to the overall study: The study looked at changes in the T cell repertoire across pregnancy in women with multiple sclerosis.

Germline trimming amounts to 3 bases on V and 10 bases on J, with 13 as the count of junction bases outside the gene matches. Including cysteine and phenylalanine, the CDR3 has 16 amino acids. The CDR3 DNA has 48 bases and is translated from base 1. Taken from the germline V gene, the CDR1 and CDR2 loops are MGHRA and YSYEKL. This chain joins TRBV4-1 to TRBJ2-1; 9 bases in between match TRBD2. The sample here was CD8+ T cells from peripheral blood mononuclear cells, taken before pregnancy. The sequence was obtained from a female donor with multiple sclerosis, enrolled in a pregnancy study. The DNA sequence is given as TGCGCCAGCAGCCATTTTGGCGGGAGGGCCGTGGGGGAGCAGTTCTTC. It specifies CASSHFGGRAVGEQFF.